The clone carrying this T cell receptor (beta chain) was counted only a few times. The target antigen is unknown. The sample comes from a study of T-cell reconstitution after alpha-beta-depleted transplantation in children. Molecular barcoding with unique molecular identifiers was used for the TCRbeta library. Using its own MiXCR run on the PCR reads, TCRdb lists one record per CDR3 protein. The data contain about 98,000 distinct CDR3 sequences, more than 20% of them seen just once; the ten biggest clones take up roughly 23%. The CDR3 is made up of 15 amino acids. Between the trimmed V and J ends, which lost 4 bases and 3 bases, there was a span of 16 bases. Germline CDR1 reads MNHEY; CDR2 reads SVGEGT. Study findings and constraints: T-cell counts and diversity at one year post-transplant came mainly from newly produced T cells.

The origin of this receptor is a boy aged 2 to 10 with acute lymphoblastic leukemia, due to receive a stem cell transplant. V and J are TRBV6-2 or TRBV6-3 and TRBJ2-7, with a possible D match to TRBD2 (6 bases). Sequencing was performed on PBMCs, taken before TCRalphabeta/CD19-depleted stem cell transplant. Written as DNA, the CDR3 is TGTGCCAGCAGTTTACCCCCGGGACTCCTCTACGAGCAGTACTTC. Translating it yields CASSLPPGLLYEQYF.